Listed here are 15 T cell receptor beta chains from one sample, sequenced in a study of cytomegalovirus exposure and HLA in healthy donors. PCR was performed using 60 Vbeta and 13 Jbeta primers. Here immunoSEQ multiplex PCR was the method, and the copy in TCRdb shows in-frame clones only, minus some. The sample carries about 150,000 clones, roughly 70% recorded once. The sequencing sample was made of PBMCs. The receptors here all came from a woman in her sixties in good health and CMV-seropositive.

The V call is TRBV25-1, the J call TRBJ1-5, with unresolved D. V lost 1 base and J lost 3, with 13 bases in between. The CDR3 runs to 16 residues. The germline gives CDR1 MGHDK, CDR2 SYGVNS. The CDR3 loop reads CASSESGTASNQPQHF. The CDR3 region has the DNA TGTGCCAGCAGTGAATCGGGAACAGCTTCCAATCAGCCCCAGCATTTT. The variable domain in full, completed from reference TRBV25-1 and TRBJ1-5, reads EADIYQTPRYLVIGTGKKITLECSQTMGHDKMYWYQQDPGMELHLIHYSYGVNSTEKGDLSSESTVSRIRTEHFPLTLESARPSHTSQYLCASSESGTASNQPQHFGDGTRLSIL.

The chain uses TRBV9 and TRBJ1-1; the D is unclear. V gave up 6 bases and J gave up 1 base, with 16 bases separating them. Germline V gene data show CDR1 as SGDLS and CDR2 as YYNGEE. The CDR3 extends over 15 amino acids. CDR3 protein: CASTYLGRENTEAFF. The DNA of the CDR3 is TGTGCCAGCACCTACTTGGGCAGAGAGAACACTGAAGCTTTCTTT. The variable domain in full, completed from reference TRBV9 and TRBJ1-1, reads DSGVTQTPKHLITATGQRVTLRCSPRSGDLSVYWYQQSLDQGLQFLIQYYNGEERAKGNILERFSAQQFPDLHSELNLSSLELGDSALYFCASTYLGRENTEAFFGQGTRLTVV.

V and J are TRBV5-1 and TRBJ1-4, with unresolved D. The CDR3 sequence is 14 residues long. Germline V gene data show CDR1 as SGHRS and CDR2 as YFSETQ. Trimming removed 0 bases at V and 4 bases at J, with 7 bases between. DNA for the CDR3: TGCGCCAGCAGCTTGGCCGGGGTTAATGAAAAACTGTTTTTT. Residues: CASSLAGVNEKLFF.

The chain recombines TRBV5-4 with TRBJ2-1; 7 bases line up with TRBD1. The CDR3 spans 12 residues. Losses at the gene ends were 8 bases for V and 12 bases for J; bases not matched to a gene: 11. Per the germline V gene, CDR1 is SGHNT and CDR2 is YYREEE (reference sequence). In DNA form, the CDR3 reads TGTGCCAGTTACCCCAGGACAGGACCGCAGTTCTTC. This codes for CASYPRTGPQFF. The variable domain in full, completed from reference TRBV5-4 and TRBJ2-1, reads ETGVTQSPTHLIKTRGQQVTLRCSSQSGHNTVSWYQQALGQGPQFIFQYYREEENGRGNFPPRFSGLQFPNYSSELNVNALELDDSALYLCASYPRTGPQFFGPGTRLTVL.

The chain recombines TRBV15 with TRBJ1-1; D gene ambiguous. The CDR3 runs 13 residues. V shed 2 bases and J shed 2 bases, with 6 bases lying between them. CDR1 is LNHNV, CDR2 YYDKDF, per germline (reference sequence). The CDR3 coding sequence is TGTGCCACCAGCAGATGGCAAAACACTGAAGCTTTCTTT. Protein sequence: CATSRWQNTEAFF.

The chain employs TRBV28 and TRBJ2-6; D is possibly TRBD2 (5 bases). The V gene's germline CDR1 is MDHEN and CDR2 SYDVKM. The CDR3 has 19 residues. The V end lost 3 bases, the J end lost 1 base, and 19 bases lay between the germline ends. The CDR3 loop is CASSFFEGRVSSGANVLTF. The CDR3 region has the DNA TGTGCCAGCAGTTTTTTTGAGGGAAGAGTGTCGTCTGGGGCCAACGTCCTGACTTTC.

The chain uses TRBV11-3 and TRBJ2-3, with D perhaps TRBD2 (6 bases). CDR1 is SGHNT, CDR2 YENEEA, per germline. The CDR3 runs to 15 residues. Trimming removed 5 bases at V and 0 bases at J, with 12 bases between. CDR3 amino acids: CASSRGAGSTDTQYF. The CDR3 bases are TGTGCCAGCAGCCGCGGGGCGGGAAGCACAGATACGCAGTATTTT.

This clone was detected only once. CDR3 protein: CASSGKQGVNQPQHF. CDR3 sequence (DNA): TGTGCCAGTAGTGGGAAACAGGGGGTCAATCAGCCCCAGCATTTT. V is TRBV19 and J is TRBJ1-5; 8 bases map to TRBD1. The length of the CDR3 is 15 residues. V lost 5 bases, J lost 3 bases, and 6 bases stayed unmatched. The germline V gene has CDR1 LNHDA and CDR2 SQIVND (reference sequence).

This chain links TRBV7-8 with TRBJ2-6; TRBD1 is a possible D gene (6 bases). The CDR3 runs to 17 residues. The germline gives CDR1 SGHVS, CDR2 FQNEAQ. V lost 4 bases to trimming and J lost 0 bases, with 13 bases between them. DNA for the CDR3: TGTGCCAGCAGCTCGACAGGCCCTAGCTCTGGGGCCAACGTCCTGACTTTC. Encoded protein: CASSSTGPSSGANVLTF. Together with reference TRBV7-8 and TRBJ2-6, the CDR3 gives the full variable domain: GAGVSQSPRYKVAKRGQDVALRCDPISGHVSLFWYQQALGQGPEFLTYFQNEAQLDKSGLPSDRFFAERPEGSVSTLKIQRTQQEDSAVYLCASSSTGPSSGANVLTFGAGSRLTVL.

The chain carries TRBV28 and TRBJ1-4; TRBD1 is a possible D gene (5 bases). Per germline, CDR1 MDHEN and CDR2 SYDVKM. Trimming pared 8 bases from V and 8 bases from J, leaving 12 bases between. The CDR3 runs 12 residues. CDR3 sequence (DNA): TGTGCCAGCCAGACAGTTCTGGAAAAACTGTTTTTT. Translated, it gives CASQTVLEKLFF.

The V gene is TRBV4-1, the J gene TRBJ2-6; possible D gene TRBD2, 6 bases. CDR1 is MGHRA and CDR2 is YSYEKL in the germline V gene. This CDR3 spans 18 amino acids. V gave up 4 bases and J gave up 2 bases, with 18 bases separating them. The CDR3 DNA follows: TGCGCCAGCAGCCGAGAGGGGACTCCCAGCCCTGGGGCCAACGTCCTGACTTTC. Translation: CASSREGTPSPGANVLTF.

The V call is TRBV7-9, the J call TRBJ1-2; D is perhaps TRBD1 (6 bases). Trimming left V 5 bases short and J 4 bases short, with 11 bases between. Germline CDR1 SEHNR, CDR2 FQNEAQ (reference sequence). CDR3 length: 13 amino acids. The DNA for the CDR3 is TGTGCCAGCAGCGGGGGGGCGTTCTATGGCTACACCTTC. Translated, it gives CASSGGAFYGYTF.

The chain combines TRBV28 with TRBJ2-7, with 11 bases matching TRBD1. The V segment lost 7 bases and the J segment 5 bases; nucleotides outside the gene matches: 7. Germline V lookup: CDR1 MDHEN, CDR2 SYDVKM. This CDR3 is built from 14 residues. The CDR3 is CASTSGQGGDEQYF. CDR3 in DNA: TGTGCCAGCACCTCGGGACAGGGGGGGGACGAGCAGTACTTC.

In its sample, this clone was seen a few times. The chain couples TRBV6-5 to TRBJ2-7; D possibly corresponds to TRBD1 (5 bases). Trimming pared 11 bases from V and 4 bases from J, leaving 18 bases between. The CDR3 is made up of 13 amino acids. From germline, CDR1 is MNHEY and CDR2 SVGAGI. The CDR3 DNA follows: TGTGCCGCCGGCCAGGGAATGAGGTACGAGCAGTACTTC. It translates to CAAGQGMRYEQYF.

V is TRBV7-9 and J is TRBJ1-2; 7 bases align to TRBD1. This CDR3 region has 13 residues. CDR1 is SEHNR and CDR2 is FQNEAQ in the germline V gene (reference sequence). V lost 7 bases to trimming and J lost 3 bases; unmatched junction nucleotides: 5. The CDR3 DNA is TGTGCCAGCATCCCAACAGGGGACTATGGCTACACCTTC. It translates to CASIPTGDYGYTF.